This note documents a single TCR beta chain sequence. Its antigen remains unidentified. This specimen comes from a study of CXCR3-negative and CXCR3-positive naive CD8 T cells. Study outcomes and limitations: Memory, not naive, CXCR3-negative and CXCR3-positive cells differed in TRBV-TRBJ usage. Partial loss of CXCR3 expression followed cryopreservation; most assays used fresh PBMCs. The TRB CDR3s that CXCR3-positive naive cells carried were more hydrophobic than those of CXCR3-negative naive cells.

CDR1 is LNHDA and CDR2 is SQIVND in the germline V gene (reference sequence). The CDR3 has 13 amino acids. Naive CD8+ T cells were CD45RO-CCR7+CD27+CD95-. UMI-labeled 5' RACE TRB cDNA libraries were prepared from the cells. One entry per CDR3 protein, without DNA, is what TCRdb gives after re-calling the 5' RACE reads. This specimen shows fewer than 90,000 distinct CDR3 sequences; the ten leading clones hold about 0.62%. The chain recombines TRBV19 with TRBJ1-5. This TCR derives from a human donor in good health. Some clones in this sample may be carry-over from other donors' samples. The sequenced sample was naive CXCR3+ CD8+ T cells from blood. Subset here: CD45RO-CCR7+CD27+CD95- naive CD8+ T cells expressing CXCR3 (TNR3+). The CDR3 protein is CASRSGSNQPQHF.